This TCR beta chain is from a study of blood T cell repertoires in COVID-19. Study details: Some COVID-19 samples were acute and others convalescent; all came from the United States, Italy and Spain. T cells, B-cell-depleted T cells, or PBMCs supplied cDNA or gDNA.

Germline lookup yields CDR1 SEHNR and CDR2 FQNEAQ (reference sequence). The CDR3 is 15 amino acids. With 5 bases clipped from V and 4 bases from J, the junction kept 9 bases outside the gene matches. Source study methods: Reference gene primer amplification yielded estimated nucleated cell counts. This table comes from immunoSEQ multiplex PCR, and its TCRdb copy is limited to in-frame clones, with some not included. V and J calls and clone size come straight from that table; D and trimming were deduced from the DNA. The table includes under 200,000 clones, roughly 90% detected once. This TCR came from a man between 18 and 29 years old with active or convalescent COVID-19. The sequencing sample was made of peripheral blood. The V and J genes are TRBV7-9 and TRBJ2-7, with 9 positions matching TRBD1. The CDR3 coding sequence is TGTGCCAGCAGCACCGGGACAGGGTTTGATTACGAGCAGTACTTC. It specifies CASSTGTGFDYEQYF. Filled out from reference TRBV7-9 and TRBJ2-7, the complete variable domain reads DTGVSQNPRHKITKRGQNVTFRCDPISEHNRLYWYRQTLGQGPEFLTYFQNEAQLEKSRLLSDRFSAERPKGSFSTLEIQRTEQGDSAMYLCASSTGTGFDYEQYFGPGTRLTVT.